These 20 T cell receptor beta chains share one sample of origin, sequenced in a study of T-cell reconstitution after alpha-beta-depleted transplantation in children. Preparation of the TCRbeta library involved a method that used unique molecular identifiers. TCRdb re-called the PCR reads through MiXCR, storing one row per CDR3 protein. The data contain about 640,000 distinct CDR3 sequences, roughly 13% of them singletons. The sequencing used PBMCs, mostly from graft donor cells, collected 360 days after TCRalphabeta/CD19-depleted stem cell transplant. The origin of the receptors is a male patient aged 10 to 17 who had a stem cell transplant for acute myeloid leukemia, so the T cells may come from the graft donor.

V usage is TRBV29-1 and J usage is TRBJ1-3; perhaps TRBD1 as D (5 bases). Germline V gene lookup returns CDR1 SQVTM and CDR2 ANQGSEA. This CDR3 comprises 16 residues. Trimming cost V 1 base and J 4 bases, with 17 bases left between them. The CDR3 loop reads CSVEGPPRGKGNTIYF. The CDR3 DNA reads TGCAGCGTTGAAGGCCCTCCTAGGGGAAAAGGAAACACCATATATTTT.

This clonotype was counted many times. The chain couples TRBV28 to TRBJ1-2; D remains unclear. Germline V gene data show CDR1 as MDHEN and CDR2 as SYDVKM. Trimming left V 2 bases short and J 4 bases short, with 14 bases between. The CDR3 is 15 amino acids. CDR3 residues: CASSLRGALGYGYTF. CDR3 coding DNA: TGTGCCAGCAGTTTACGAGGCGCGTTGGGCTATGGCTACACCTTC.

Here the CDR3 DNA reads TGTGCCAGCAGCTGGGGACTAGACACAGATACGCAGTATTTT. It is translated as CASSWGLDTDTQYF. The rearrangement uses TRBV7-9 and TRBJ2-3, with 8 bases matching TRBD2. Trimming removed 4 bases from V and 2 bases from J; junction bases left unmatched: 2. CDR1 is SEHNR and CDR2 is FQNEAQ in the germline V gene (reference sequence). The CDR3 is made up of 14 amino acids.

This clonotype was seen a handful of times. This rearrangement joins TRBV3-1 to TRBJ2-3; 7 positions agree with TRBD2. Germline CDR1 is LGHDT and CDR2 is YNNKEL (reference sequence). The CDR3 contains 15 residues. With V trimmed by 2 bases and J by 4 bases, 6 bases remained unmatched. The CDR3 region is CASSQLAVGADTQYF. The CDR3 DNA sequence: TGTGCCAGCAGCCAACTAGCGGTCGGGGCAGATACGCAGTATTTT.

This clonotype has at least ten counts. The chain joins TRBV4-3 to TRBJ2-7, with D perhaps given as TRBD1 or TRBD2 (5 bases each). The V gene's germline CDR1 is LGHNA and CDR2 YSLEER. Trimming stripped 3 bases from V and 0 bases from J, with 15 bases between. The CDR3 consists of 16 residues. The chain's CDR3 is CASSHTTGPSSYEQYF. DNA for the CDR3: TGCGCCAGCAGCCACACGACGGGACCGAGCTCCTACGAGCAGTACTTC.

This clonotype came up many times. V gene TRBV29-1 combines with J gene TRBJ2-1; perhaps TRBD1 as D (6 bases). With 5 bases removed from V and 8 bases from J, the gap between germline ends came to 22 bases. In germline, CDR1 is SQVTM, CDR2 ANQGSEA. The CDR3 is made up of 15 amino acids. The CDR3 DNA reads TGCAGCGTTCACCCACCCCGATCATCAGGGGATGAGCAGTTCTTC. Translated, it gives CSVHPPRSSGDEQFF.

There are many counts of this clonotype. The genes are TRBV4-3 and TRBJ2-7; 8 bases are shared with TRBD1. CDR3 length equals 14 residues. V shed 1 base, J shed 3 bases, and the junction held 2 bases outside the gene matches. The germline V gene has CDR1 LGHNA and CDR2 YSLEER. The CDR3 DNA reads TGCGCCAGCAGCCAAGGAGGACAGGGCTACGAGCAGTACTTC. This gives the protein CASSQGGQGYEQYF.

V is TRBV29-1 and J is TRBJ2-1; TRBD2 agrees at 7 bases. The junction had 10 bases not matched to a gene; V was cut back by 5 bases and J by 6 bases. The V gene's germline CDR1 is SQVTM and CDR2 ANQGSEA. The length of the CDR3 is 14 residues. CDR3 protein: CSVSPRTRFNEQFF. The CDR3 DNA reads as TGCAGCGTTTCCCCCCGGACTAGGTTCAATGAGCAGTTCTTC.

This clonotype appeared a few times. V and J are TRBV20-1 and TRBJ2-5; 7 bases line up with TRBD1. This CDR3 contains 13 residues. After removal of 2 bases from V and 5 bases from J, the junction contained 5 bases not matched to a gene. The V gene's germline CDR1 is DFQATT and CDR2 SNEGSKA (reference sequence). DNA of the CDR3: TGCAGTGCTAGAAAAGGGGGCCTCGAGACCCAGTACTTC. It translates to CSARKGGLETQYF.

This clonotype was recorded a few times. The V and J genes are TRBV18 and TRBJ2-5; D call uncertain. The length of the CDR3 is 12 residues. V gave up 4 bases and J gave up 4 bases, with 7 bases separating them. Per the germline V gene, CDR1 is KGHSH and CDR2 is LQKENI. CDR3 amino acids: CASSHVGETQYF. In nucleotides, the CDR3 is TGTGCCAGCTCACACGTGGGAGAGACCCAGTACTTC. The full variable domain, rest sourced from reference TRBV18 and TRBJ2-5, is NAGVMQNPRHLVRRRGQEARLRCSPMKGHSHVYWYRQLPEEGLKFMVYLQKENIIDESGMPKERFSAEFPKEGPSILRIQQVVRGDSAAYFCASSHVGETQYFGPGTRLLVL.

This clonotype showed up many times. This sequence joins TRBV15 and TRBJ2-7; a weak D match, TRBD2 (6 bases). CDR3 length: 17 amino acids. Trimming pared 0 bases from V and 3 bases from J, leaving 18 bases between. Germline values: CDR1 LNHNV, CDR2 YYDKDF (reference sequence). The CDR3 DNA follows: TGTGCCACCAGCAGAGATCCGGGAGTTACACGGTACTACGAGCAGTACTTC. This sequence encodes CATSRDPGVTRYYEQYF.

Many counts were recorded for this clonotype. The rearrangement links TRBV5-1 to TRBJ2-7, with unresolved D. Germline V CDR1 and CDR2: SGHRS, YFSETQ. The CDR3 has 14 amino acids. The ends were cut back, 0 bases at V and 2 bases at J, with 9 bases in the middle. This chain's CDR3 is CASSLEPRTYEQYF. In DNA form, the CDR3 reads TGCGCCAGCAGCTTGGAACCACGTACCTACGAGCAGTACTTC.

The table lists this clonotype with a few counts. The chain carries TRBV5-1 and TRBJ2-7, with D possibly matching TRBD2 (6 bases). Germline V CDR1 and CDR2: SGHRS, YFSETQ. The length of the CDR3 is 15 residues. The V end was cut by 4 bases, the J end by 2 bases, with 16 bases between. The CDR3 spells CASSPGLQKTYEQYF. The CDR3 DNA is TGCGCCAGCAGCCCCGGACTACAGAAGACCTACGAGCAGTACTTC.

The chain couples TRBV27 to TRBJ2-4, with D unresolved. The CDR3 spans 14 residues. Germline V CDR1 and CDR2: MNHEY, SMNVEV (reference sequence). Trimming shortened V by 6 bases and J by 0 bases, and 9 bases separated the two germline ends. CDR3 loop: CASSPPGAKNIQYF. The CDR3 nucleotides read TGTGCCAGCAGCCCCCCGGGAGCCAAAAACATTCAGTACTTC.

The J gene is TRBJ2-7, the V gene TRBV28, with D perhaps TRBD1 (5 bases). CDR1 MDHEN and CDR2 SYDVKM come from the germline V gene. CDR3 length equals 15 residues. The ends were cut back, 5 bases at V and 2 bases at J, with 16 bases in the middle. Here the CDR3 reads CASSIGHATPYEQYF. DNA of the CDR3: TGTGCCAGCAGTATTGGACACGCCACACCCTACGAGCAGTACTTC.

CDR3 sequence (DNA): TGTGCCATCAGTGGACAGTTAGAGACCCAGTACTTC. It encodes CAISGQLETQYF. J is TRBJ2-5 and V is TRBV10-3; the D gene is possibly TRBD1 (5 bases). From germline, CDR1 is ENHRY and CDR2 SYGVKD. The CDR3 spans 12 residues. Trimming removed 4 bases at V and 4 bases at J, with 7 bases between.

The chain carries TRBV27 and TRBJ2-1, with 10 bases identical to TRBD2. CDR3 length equals 15 residues. V gave up 6 bases and J gave up 12 bases; unmatched junction bases: 14. Germline V lookup: CDR1 MNHEY, CDR2 SMNVEV (reference sequence). CDR3 bases: TGTGCCAGCAGAATAGCGGGGGGCTCCTTTAGGGGGCAGTTCTTC. Its protein product is CASRIAGGSFRGQFF.

A few counts support this clonotype. The DNA for the CDR3 is TGTGCCAGCAGCTTAGGTGCAGGGGGCGTCACTGAAGCTTTCTTT. Translating gives CASSLGAGGVTEAFF. This chain joins TRBV7-9 and TRBJ1-1, with 8 bases matching TRBD1. The ends lost 1 base at V and 4 bases at J; junction bases unmatched: 5. CDR1 SEHNR and CDR2 FQNEAQ come from the germline V gene (reference sequence). The CDR3 runs to 15 residues. Full variable domain (outside the CDR3, taken from reference TRBV7-9 and TRBJ1-1): DTGVSQNPRHKITKRGQNVTFRCDPISEHNRLYWYRQTLGQGPEFLTYFQNEAQLEKSRLLSDRFSAERPKGSFSTLEIQRTEQGDSAMYLCASSLGAGGVTEAFFGQGTRLTVV.

This clonotype was seen only a few times. The chain links TRBV7-8 to TRBJ2-7, with 9 bases fitting TRBD2. V lost 4 bases, J lost 5 bases, and 24 bases stayed unmatched. CDR1 is SGHVS and CDR2 is FQNEAQ in the germline V gene. The CDR3 is 20 amino acids. This chain's CDR3 is CASSYHPASGTSSLFDEQYF. CDR3 DNA sequence: TGTGCCAGCAGCTACCACCCCGCAAGCGGGACTAGCAGTCTTTTTGACGAGCAGTACTTC.

This clonotype was found a few times. The chain links TRBV14 to TRBJ1-2; D is uncertain. The V end lost 3 bases, the J end lost 8 bases, and 10 bases lay between the germline ends. Germline V gene data show CDR1 as SGHDN and CDR2 as FVKESK. The CDR3 loop spans 12 amino acids. The CDR3 sequence is CASSHTYEGYTF. Written as DNA, the CDR3 is TGTGCCAGCAGCCACACCTATGAAGGCTACACCTTC. The full variable domain, rest sourced from reference TRBV14 and TRBJ1-2, is EAGVTQFPSHSVIEKGQTVTLRCDPISGHDNLYWYRRVMGKEIKFLLHFVKESKQDESGMPNNRFLAERTGGTYSTLKVQPAELEDSGVYFCASSHTYEGYTFGSGTRLTVV.